The clone carrying this T cell receptor (beta chain) was recorded only once. Repertoires were generated with immunoSEQ multiplex PCR, while TCRdb's copy carries only in-frame clones and drops some. The repertoire holds approximately 250,000 clones, about 89% seen once, with 1.5% to 2% in the top ten. The CDR3 consists of 12 residues. The V end lost 5 bases, the J end lost 6 bases, and 8 bases lay between the germline ends. Germline V gene data show CDR1 as SGHTA and CDR2 as FQGTGA. The data are from a study of blood T cell repertoires in COVID-19. The genes are TRBV7-3 and TRBJ2-1; D is perhaps TRBD2 (6 bases). The sequence was obtained from an older woman who had recovered from COVID-19. The sequenced sample was peripheral blood. CDR3 DNA: TGTGCCAGCAGCGGGACTTCCAATGAGCAGTTCTTC. It codes for CASSGTSNEQFF.